This T cell receptor beta chain came from a study of T-cell memory formation after mild COVID-19. Study outcomes and limitations: Whereas later expanders leaned CD4+, clones contracting day 15 to 85 showed a balanced CD4/CD8 makeup.

This clonotype was observed a few times. The antigen is not known. Germline V lookup: CDR1 ENHRY, CDR2 SYGVKD. V lost 11 bases and J 2 bases, leaving 15 bases between the germline ends. CDR3 length equals 13 residues. Libraries for TCRalpha and TCRbeta carried sample barcodes and unique molecular identifiers via 5'RACE. TCRdb processed the 5' RACE reads anew with MiXCR; each CDR3 protein has one entry. The data hold fewer than 300,000 distinct CDR3 sequences, with about a sixth observed a single time. The chain has TRBV10-3 and TRBJ1-2; possible D gene TRBD1, 6 bases. This TCR came from a man younger than 35 who had mild COVID-19 (a few samples of this study predate the infection). Cell type and time point are not known. The material sequenced was PBMCs or a T cell subset sorted from them (not recorded which). The CDR3: CAASGTGNYGYTF. The CDR3 nucleotides are TGTGCCGCGTCAGGTACAGGGAACTATGGCTACACCTTC.